The TCR beta chain under discussion was sequenced for a study of identifying expanded T cells in peripheral blood (dated by TCRdb to the late 2010s). With respect to the entire study: Technical replicates were generated by sequencing separate aliquots of the same genomic DNA pool, and four replicates were compared pairwise. The study at large found these results: Across all healthy-donor time intervals, the beta-binomial model significantly lowered both the number of clones called differentially abundant and the false-positive rate. Approximately 1.1 differentially abundant clones were flagged by the binomial model between technical replicates, whereas about 15 and 19 were flagged over around two weeks and four weeks, respectively. For all healthy donors, the variance in clone template counts between approximately 2-week samples rose significantly as total template count increased. It was expected by the authors that biological variance in healthy repertoires might increase further over much longer intervals, such as months to years.

V ends up 6 bases short and J 4 bases short, with an unmatched junction base count of 4. From the cysteine up to the phenylalanine, the CDR3 has a length of 14 residues. The kept DNA is CDR3 alone, 42 bases in frame from the first base. As encoded in the germline V gene (reference sequence), CDR1 is LNHDA while CDR2 is SQIVND. TCRbeta CDR3 regions were profiled with the immunoSEQ Assay using bias-controlled multiplex PCR amplification of genomic DNA. Per the original workflow: To quantify the absolute abundance of each unique TCRbeta CDR3 region, the sequences were collapsed and filtered. Two models were used to test differential abundance: a binomial model (Fisher-equivalent) and a beta-binomial model that adds time-dependent variance fitted from healthy donors. Any clone with fewer than 5 combined templates was excluded, and a clone was called differentially abundant if its Benjamini-Hochberg FDR was below 0.01. In the beta-binomial model, variance was expressed as a function of the total template count across the two samples, in the form v = (b*log(k)+a)^2. TCRdb mirrors the immuneACCESS table, restricted to in-frame sequences. Some clones are absent from its copies; in checked studies, under half trace to an unresolved V gene, and the reason for the others is unknown. Clone size and the V and J calls come from that table; the DNA yielded D and trimming. This sample gives 70,000 to 95,000 clones in total; approximately 90% of them show up just once. The ten biggest clones cover approximately 7% of the sample.

No immune events, such as infections, were documented for the healthy donors during the collection period. Blood repertoires from healthy donors were used as a training cohort for calibrating time-dependent variance in a beta-binomial model of differential abundance of T-cell clones. There were roughly 10 healthy donors in the training cohort, of whom 3 were female and 7 were male. On average the donors were approximately 42 years old, and their ages spanned roughly 29 to 64 years. Whole blood, obtained from a commercial supplier, was collected from each healthy donor at three time points spaced about 2 weeks apart. For immunosequencing, genomic DNA was extracted from whole blood that had not been sorted. Points on this clone: No antigen is known for it. No base qualities exist here, and no much larger clone lies one base off it.

The chain links TRBV19 with TRBJ2-7; 12 middle bases align to TRBD1. The TCR was taken from a person aged 18 to 70 in good health. Sequencing used blood. The CDR3 protein is CASSGTGGAYEQYF. The nucleotide sequence reads TGTGCCAGTAGCGGGACAGGGGGCGCATACGAGCAGTACTTC.